Listed below are T cell receptor beta chains from one sample, sequenced in a study of spatial heterogeneity in lung cancer. TCRdb re-analysed the 5' RACE reads in MiXCR, keeping a single row per CDR3 protein. The repertoire has roughly 75,000 distinct CDR3 sequences, 10% to 15% of them found once; the top ten carry 7.2%. Sequenced material: PBMCs, taken at surgery. These receptors were collected from a male donor with early-stage non-small cell lung cancer. Each CDR3 is given with its conserved first and last residue. A D gene is named only where the DNA matches it firmly. Clone size is shown for a subset of rows, as once, few, many or a class of expanded clone.

d_call	v_call	j_call	clone_size	cdr3_aa	cdr3_nt
TRBD1	TRBV20-1	TRBJ1-2	few	CSATQGQGSYGYTF	TGCAGTGCTACCCAGGGACAGGGCTCCTATGGCTACACCTTC
TRBD1	TRBV24-1	TRBJ1-2	-	CATSEGQAYGYTF	TGTGCCACCAGTGAGGGACAGGCCTATGGCTACACCTTC
-	TRBV7-9	TRBJ1-2	many	CASSPTGFEGYTF	TGTGCCAGCAGTCCTACAGGGTTTGAGGGCTACACCTTC
TRBD2	TRBV9	TRBJ2-3	-	CASSVGTSGSDTQYF	TGTGCCAGCAGCGTAGGGACTAGCGGTTCGGATACGCAGTATTTT
TRBD1	TRBV7-3	TRBJ2-7	many	CASSQDGTGAKQYF	TGTGCCAGCAGCCAAGACGGGACAGGGGCCAAGCAGTACTTC
TRBD2	TRBV11-3	TRBJ2-3	-	CASSRGTSGVDTQYF	TGTGCCAGCAGCCGCGGGACTAGCGGAGTGGATACGCAGTATTTT
TRBD2	TRBV19	TRBJ2-1	once	CASSTNSGRSGEQFF	TGTGCCAGTAGTACCAATAGCGGGAGATCTGGTGAGCAGTTCTTC
TRBD2	TRBV18	TRBJ2-7	many	CASSPPGLAGYEQYF	TGTGCCAGCTCACCACCGGGACTAGCGGGATACGAGCAGTACTTC
-	TRBV6-5	TRBJ1-4	many	CASKPIGTANEKLFF	TGTGCCAGCAAACCTATCGGGACGGCAAATGAAAAACTGTTTTTT
-	TRBV6-6	TRBJ2-7	-	CASSHLRDEQYF	TGTGCCAGCAGTCACCTCCGGGACGAGCAGTACTTC
-	TRBV7-6	TRBJ1-2	many	CASRDGGYTF	TGTGCCAGCCGCGACGGTGGCTACACCTTC
-	TRBV7-2	TRBJ2-6	-	CAGSRSGANVLTF	TGTGCCGGGTCCCGGTCTGGGGCCAACGTCCTGACTTTC
-	TRBV7-9	TRBJ1-3	few	CASRPQVSFSGNTIYF	TGTGCCAGCAGACCACAGGTTTCCTTCTCTGGAAACACCATATATTTT
TRBD2	TRBV4-2	TRBJ2-7	-	CASSQGPLSGTSYEQYF	TGTGCCAGCAGCCAAGGGCCTCTTAGCGGGACTTCCTACGAGCAGTACTTC
-	TRBV2	TRBJ2-5	-	CAGLLNGDQETQYF	TGTGCCGGGTTACTAAACGGGGATCAAGAGACCCAGTACTTC
-	TRBV9	TRBJ2-7	-	CASSRTRGGIPYEQYF	TGTGCCAGCAGCCGCACCCGGGGCGGAATACCCTACGAGCAGTACTTC
-	TRBV9	TRBJ1-2	-	CASSVGEVTF	TGTGCCAGCAGCGTAGGGGAAGTCACCTTC